The TCR beta chain described here comes from a study of T cells in localized non-small cell lung cancer. From germline, CDR1 is SGHNT and CDR2 YENEEA. CDR3 length equals 13 residues. V was trimmed by 7 bases and J by 6 bases, leaving 16 bases between them. This clone was counted a single time. Its matching antigen is unknown. Only in-frame clones appear in the TCRdb table, and some are missing; sequencing was by immunoSEQ multiplex PCR. The sample records some 31,000 clones, almost 90% being singletons. Findings and limits, study-wide: Adjacent lung exhibited a median of about 56 among the 100 most abundant tumor clones. The highest T cell clonality was in uninvolved adjacent lung, above tumor. Those with higher blood T cell density had longer overall survival. The study sequenced only one region of the tumor. As a result, intratumor heterogeneity could not be excluded and remains possible.

The chain couples TRBV11-3 to TRBJ2-7, with D tentatively TRBD2 (6 bases). This clonotype originated in a woman aged 40-69 years with stage I lung adenocarcinoma. The input for sequencing was peripheral blood, taken before any cancer treatment. CDR3 loop: CASTNSRDSEQYF. The CDR3 region has the DNA TGTGCCAGCACCAATAGCCGGGACTCCGAGCAGTACTTC.